This TCR beta chain is drawn from a study of blood T cell repertoires in COVID-19. Here immunoSEQ multiplex PCR was the method, and the copy in TCRdb shows in-frame clones only, minus some. The sample lists 30,000 to 40,000 clones; approximately 82% were seen once. The CDR3 totals 14 residues. The V gene's germline CDR1 is LNHDA and CDR2 SQIVND (reference sequence). The V and J ends lost 7 bases and 0 bases respectively, with 10 bases between them. This receptor was obtained from a man older than 75 with active or convalescent COVID-19. The chain combines TRBV19 with TRBJ1-3; TRBD1 might be the D (5 bases). The source material was peripheral blood. CDR3 protein: CASNTGFSGNTIYF. The CDR3 DNA reads TGTGCCAGTAACACAGGTTTCTCTGGAAACACCATATATTTT.